This T cell receptor (beta chain) was recovered during a study of T cell responses to AZD1222 COVID-19 vaccine. The assay was immunoSEQ multiplex PCR, and TCRdb's table has in-frame clones only and misses some. The table has 140,000 to 150,000 clones, about 90% seen once. A word on this clone: Its antigen is not identified.

The CDR3 loop spans 14 amino acids. The germline V gene encodes CDR1 KGHSY and CDR2 FQNENV. Trimming took 5 bases from V and 5 from J; bases not matched to a gene: 7. The study, taken as a whole, reports: Increases in Spike-specific TCR breadth and depth were seen after two AZD1222 doses.

V usage is TRBV16 and J usage is TRBJ2-7; 9 positions match TRBD2. The clonotype was recovered from an adult in good health. This material consisted of peripheral blood, taken on day 0 of AZD1222 vaccination. The CDR3 is CASSKLAGTHEQYF. CDR3 nucleotides: TGTGCCAGCAGCAAGCTAGCGGGAACACACGAGCAGTACTTC.